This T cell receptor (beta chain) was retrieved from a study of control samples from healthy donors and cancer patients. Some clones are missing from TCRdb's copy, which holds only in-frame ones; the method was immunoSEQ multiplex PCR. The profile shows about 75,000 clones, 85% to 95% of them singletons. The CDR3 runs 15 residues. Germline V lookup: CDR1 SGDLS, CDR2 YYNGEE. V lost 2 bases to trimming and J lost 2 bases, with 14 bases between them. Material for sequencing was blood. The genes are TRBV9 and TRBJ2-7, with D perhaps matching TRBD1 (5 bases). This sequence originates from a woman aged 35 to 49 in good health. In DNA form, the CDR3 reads TGTGCCAGCAGCGTTGGTTCAGGGTCGGCCTACGAGCAGTACTTC. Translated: CASSVGSGSAYEQYF.